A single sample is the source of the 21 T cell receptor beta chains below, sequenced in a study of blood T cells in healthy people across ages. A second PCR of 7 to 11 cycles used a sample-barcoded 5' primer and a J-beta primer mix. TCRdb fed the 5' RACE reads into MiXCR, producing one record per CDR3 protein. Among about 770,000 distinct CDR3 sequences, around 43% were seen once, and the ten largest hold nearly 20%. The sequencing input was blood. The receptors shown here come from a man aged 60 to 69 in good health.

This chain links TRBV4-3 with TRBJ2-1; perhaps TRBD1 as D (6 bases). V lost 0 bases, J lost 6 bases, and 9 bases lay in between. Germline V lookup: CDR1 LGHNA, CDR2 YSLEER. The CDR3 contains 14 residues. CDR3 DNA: TGCGCCAGCAGCCAAGATAGGGGGTCCAATGAGCAGTTCTTC. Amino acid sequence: CASSQDRGSNEQFF.

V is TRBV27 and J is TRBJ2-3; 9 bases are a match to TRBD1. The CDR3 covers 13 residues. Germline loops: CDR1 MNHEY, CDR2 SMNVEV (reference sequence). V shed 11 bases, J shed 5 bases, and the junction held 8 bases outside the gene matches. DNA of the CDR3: TGTGCCTCCTCGGGGACAGGGTTAGATACGCAGTATTTT. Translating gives CASSGTGLDTQYF.

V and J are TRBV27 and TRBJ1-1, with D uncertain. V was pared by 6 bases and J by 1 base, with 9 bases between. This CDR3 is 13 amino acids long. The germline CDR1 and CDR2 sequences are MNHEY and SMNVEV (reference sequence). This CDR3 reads CASRVYGNTEAFF. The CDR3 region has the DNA TGTGCCAGCAGAGTCTACGGGAACACTGAAGCTTTCTTT.

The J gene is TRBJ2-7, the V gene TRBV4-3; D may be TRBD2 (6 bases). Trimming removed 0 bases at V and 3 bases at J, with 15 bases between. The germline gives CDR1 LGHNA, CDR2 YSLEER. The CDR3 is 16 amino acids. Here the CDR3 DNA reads TGCGCCAGCAGCCAAGAGCTCGGGGCTAGCGACTACGAGCAGTACTTC. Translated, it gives CASSQELGASDYEQYF.

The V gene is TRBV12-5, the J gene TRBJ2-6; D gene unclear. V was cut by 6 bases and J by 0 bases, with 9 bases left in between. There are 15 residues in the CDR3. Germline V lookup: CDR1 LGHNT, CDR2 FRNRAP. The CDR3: CASGSGGSGANVLTF. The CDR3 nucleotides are TGTGCTAGTGGCTCCGGCGGCTCTGGGGCCAACGTCCTGACTTTC.

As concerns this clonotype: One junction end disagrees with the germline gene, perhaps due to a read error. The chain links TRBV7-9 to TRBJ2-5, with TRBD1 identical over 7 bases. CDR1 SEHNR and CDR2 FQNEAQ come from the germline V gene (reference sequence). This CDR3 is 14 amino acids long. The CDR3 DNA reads TGTGCCAGCAGCTATGACAGGGCGATAGAGGCCCAGTACTTC. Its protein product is CASSYDRAIEAQYF. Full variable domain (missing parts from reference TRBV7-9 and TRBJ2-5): DTGVSQNPRHKITKRGQNVTFRCDPISEHNRLYWYRQTLGQGPEFLTYFQNEAQLEKSRLLSDRFSAERPKGSFSTLEIQRTEQGDSAMYLCASSYDRAIEAQYFGPGTRLLVL.

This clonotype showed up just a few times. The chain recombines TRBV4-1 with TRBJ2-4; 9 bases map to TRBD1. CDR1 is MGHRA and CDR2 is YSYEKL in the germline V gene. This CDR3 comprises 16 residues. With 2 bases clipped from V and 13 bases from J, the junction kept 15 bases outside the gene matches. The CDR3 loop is CASSQHPGQGLGEQYF. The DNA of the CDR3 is TGCGCCAGCAGCCAACACCCGGGACAGGGCTTGGGAGAGCAGTACTTC.

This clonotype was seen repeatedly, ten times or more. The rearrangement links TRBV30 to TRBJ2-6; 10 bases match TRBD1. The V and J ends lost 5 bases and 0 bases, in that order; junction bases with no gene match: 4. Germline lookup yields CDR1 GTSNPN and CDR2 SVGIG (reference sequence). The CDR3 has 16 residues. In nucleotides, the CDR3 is TGTGCCTGGCGGACAGGGGGGACCTCTGGGGCCAACGTCCTGACTTTC. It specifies CAWRTGGTSGANVLTF.

CDR3 nucleotides: TGTGCCAGCAGCTCTAGGAGCCAGGGGACTGAAGCTTTCTTT. Amino acids: CASSSRSQGTEAFF. V usage is TRBV7-9 and J usage is TRBJ1-1, with a weak D call TRBD1 (6 bases). CDR3 length: 14 amino acids. Germline V gene lookup returns CDR1 SEHNR and CDR2 FQNEAQ (reference sequence). With 4 bases removed from V and 5 bases from J, the gap between germline ends came to 14 bases.

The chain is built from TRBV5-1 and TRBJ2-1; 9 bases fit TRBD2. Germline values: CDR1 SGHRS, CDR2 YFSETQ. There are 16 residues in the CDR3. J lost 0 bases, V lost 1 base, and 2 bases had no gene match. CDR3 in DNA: TGCGCCAGCAGCTTGTCTAGCGGGAACTCCTACAATGAGCAGTTCTTC. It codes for CASSLSSGNSYNEQFF.

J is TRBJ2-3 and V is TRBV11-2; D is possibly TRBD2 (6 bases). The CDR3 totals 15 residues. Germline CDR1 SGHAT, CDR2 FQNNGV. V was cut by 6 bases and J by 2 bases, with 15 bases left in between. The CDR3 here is CASRDLALDTDTQYF. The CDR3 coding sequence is TGTGCCAGCAGGGACCTAGCGTTAGACACAGATACGCAGTATTTT.

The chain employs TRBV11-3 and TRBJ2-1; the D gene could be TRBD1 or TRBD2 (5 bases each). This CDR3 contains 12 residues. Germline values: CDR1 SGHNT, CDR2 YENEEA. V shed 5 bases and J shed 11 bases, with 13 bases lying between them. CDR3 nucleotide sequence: TGTGCCAGCAGCCCATCCGGGACCAAGCAGTTCTTC. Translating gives CASSPSGTKQFF.

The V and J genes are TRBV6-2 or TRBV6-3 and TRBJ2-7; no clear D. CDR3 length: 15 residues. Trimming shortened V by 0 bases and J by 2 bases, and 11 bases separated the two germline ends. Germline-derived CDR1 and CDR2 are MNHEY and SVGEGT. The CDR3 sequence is CASSYSAVLTYEQYF. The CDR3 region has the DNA TGTGCCAGCAGTTACTCGGCGGTACTTACCTACGAGCAGTACTTC.

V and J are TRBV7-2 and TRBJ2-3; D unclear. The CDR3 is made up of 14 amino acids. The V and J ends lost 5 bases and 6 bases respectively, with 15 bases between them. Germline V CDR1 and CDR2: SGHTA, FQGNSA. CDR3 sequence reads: CASSPRWPEDTQYF. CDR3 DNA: TGTGCCAGCAGCCCCAGATGGCCCGAGGATACGCAGTATTTT.

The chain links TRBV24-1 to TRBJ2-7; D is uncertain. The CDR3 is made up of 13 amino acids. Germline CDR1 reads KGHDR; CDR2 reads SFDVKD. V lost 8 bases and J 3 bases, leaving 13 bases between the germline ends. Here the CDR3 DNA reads TGTGCCACCACCAAACGACCGGACTACGAGCAGTACTTC. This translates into CATTKRPDYEQYF.

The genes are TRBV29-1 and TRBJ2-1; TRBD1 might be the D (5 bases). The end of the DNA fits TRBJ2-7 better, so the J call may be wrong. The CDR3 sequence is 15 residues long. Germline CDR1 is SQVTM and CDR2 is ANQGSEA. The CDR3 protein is CSVGGGKSSYNEQYF. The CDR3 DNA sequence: TGCAGCGTTGGGGGCGGAAAAAGCTCCTACAATGAGCAGTACTTC.

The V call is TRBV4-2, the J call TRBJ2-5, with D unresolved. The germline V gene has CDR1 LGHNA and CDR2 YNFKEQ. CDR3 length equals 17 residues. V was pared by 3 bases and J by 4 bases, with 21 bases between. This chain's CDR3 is CASSHIPDQMAVETQYF. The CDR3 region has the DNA TGTGCCAGCAGCCATATCCCAGATCAAATGGCGGTAGAGACCCAGTACTTC.

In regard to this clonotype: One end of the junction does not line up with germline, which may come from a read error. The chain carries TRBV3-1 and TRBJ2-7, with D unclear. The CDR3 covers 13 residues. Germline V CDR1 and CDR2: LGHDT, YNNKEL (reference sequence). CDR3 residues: CASSQRGYYEQCF. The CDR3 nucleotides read TGTGCCAGCAGCCAGAGAGGATATTACGAGCAGTGCTTC.

The CDR3 bases are TGCAGTGCCCGGGCTTTGGGGGGGGCGGGAGATACGCAGTATTTT. Translated, it gives CSARALGGAGDTQYF. V gene TRBV20-1 combines with J gene TRBJ2-3, with D maybe TRBD2 (7 bases). Germline loops: CDR1 DFQATT, CDR2 SNEGSKA (reference sequence). Trimming removed 6 bases at V and 5 bases at J, with 21 bases between. This CDR3 contains 15 residues.

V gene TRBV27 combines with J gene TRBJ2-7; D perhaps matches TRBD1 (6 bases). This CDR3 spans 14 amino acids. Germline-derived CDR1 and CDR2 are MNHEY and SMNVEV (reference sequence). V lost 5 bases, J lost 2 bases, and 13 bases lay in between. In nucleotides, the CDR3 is TGTGCCAGCAGTCGAGACAGGCGACCCTACGAGCAGTACTTC. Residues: CASSRDRRPYEQYF.

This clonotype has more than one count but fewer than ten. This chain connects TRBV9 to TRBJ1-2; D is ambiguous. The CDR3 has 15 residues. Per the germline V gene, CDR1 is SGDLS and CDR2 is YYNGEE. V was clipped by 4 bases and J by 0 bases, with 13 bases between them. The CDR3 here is CASSPRVEANYGYTF. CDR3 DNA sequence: TGTGCCAGCAGCCCCCGGGTCGAAGCTAACTATGGCTACACCTTC.